The clone carrying this T cell receptor (beta chain) was recorded only once. CDR3 size: 15 residues. The germline V gene has CDR1 MDHEN and CDR2 SYDVKM. Trimming stripped 2 bases from V and 6 bases from J, with 16 bases between. The entry originates in a study of technical replicates of blood from a few donors. The method was immunoSEQ multiplex PCR; TCRdb's version includes in-frame clones alone and lacks a portion of them. Of fewer than 85,000 clones listed, about 96% were seen once; the top ten hold around 0.33%. The chain links TRBV28 to TRBJ1-2, with D uncertain. What was sequenced was T cells isolated from PBMCs. This TCR was sampled from a human donor in good health. CDR3 nucleotide sequence: TGTGCCAGCAGTTTACTCCCAGGAGGCTTAGATGGCTACACCTTC. Its protein is CASSLLPGGLDGYTF.